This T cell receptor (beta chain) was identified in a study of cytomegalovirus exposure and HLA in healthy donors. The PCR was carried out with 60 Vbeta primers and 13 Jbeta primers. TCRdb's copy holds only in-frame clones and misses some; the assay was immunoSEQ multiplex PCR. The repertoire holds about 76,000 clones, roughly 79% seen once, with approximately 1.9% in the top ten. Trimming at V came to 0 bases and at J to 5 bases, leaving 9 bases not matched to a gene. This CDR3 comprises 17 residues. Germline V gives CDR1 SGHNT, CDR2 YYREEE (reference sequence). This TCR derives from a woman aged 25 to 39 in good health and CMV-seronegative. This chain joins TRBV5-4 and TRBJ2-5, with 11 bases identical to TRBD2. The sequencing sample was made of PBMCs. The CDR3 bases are TGTGCCAGCAGCTTGGAGGGTAGCGGGAGGGCCAGGGAGACCCAGTACTTC. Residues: CASSLEGSGRARETQYF.